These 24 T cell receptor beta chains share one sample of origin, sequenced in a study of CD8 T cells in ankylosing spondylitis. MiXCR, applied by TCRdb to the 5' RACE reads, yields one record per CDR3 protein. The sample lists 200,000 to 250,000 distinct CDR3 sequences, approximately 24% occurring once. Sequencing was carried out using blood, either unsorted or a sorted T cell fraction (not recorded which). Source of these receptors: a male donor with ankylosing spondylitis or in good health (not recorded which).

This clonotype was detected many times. CDR3 DNA: TGTGCCAGCACCCCTAGAGGAGACCTCGGGAACACTGAAGCTTTCTTT. As protein: CASTPRGDLGNTEAFF. The rearrangement uses TRBV11-2 and TRBJ1-1; unclear D gene. This CDR3 comprises 16 residues. Per germline, CDR1 SGHAT and CDR2 FQNNGV. The V gene lost 7 bases and the J gene lost 1 base, with 19 bases spanning the gap.

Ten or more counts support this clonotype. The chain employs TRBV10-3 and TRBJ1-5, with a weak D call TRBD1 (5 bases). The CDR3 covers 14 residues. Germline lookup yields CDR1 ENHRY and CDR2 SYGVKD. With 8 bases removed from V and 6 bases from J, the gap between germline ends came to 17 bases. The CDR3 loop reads CAISEGQGSQPQHF. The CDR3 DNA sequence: TGTGCCATCTCTGAGGGCCAGGGCTCTCAGCCCCAGCATTTT.

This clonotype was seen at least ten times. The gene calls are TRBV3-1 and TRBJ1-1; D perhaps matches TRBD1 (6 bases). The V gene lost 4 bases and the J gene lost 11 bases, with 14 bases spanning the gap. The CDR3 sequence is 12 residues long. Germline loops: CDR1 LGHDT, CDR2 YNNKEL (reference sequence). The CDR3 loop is CASSLRGRAAFF. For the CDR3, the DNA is TGTGCCAGCAGCCTGCGGGGGCGGGCTGCTTTCTTT. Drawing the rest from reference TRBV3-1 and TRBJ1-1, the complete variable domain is DTAVSQTPKYLVTQMGNDKSIKCEQNLGHDTMYWYKQDSKKFLKIMFSYNNKELIINETVPNRFSPKSPDKAHLNLHINSLELGDSAVYFCASSLRGRAAFFGQGTRLTVV.

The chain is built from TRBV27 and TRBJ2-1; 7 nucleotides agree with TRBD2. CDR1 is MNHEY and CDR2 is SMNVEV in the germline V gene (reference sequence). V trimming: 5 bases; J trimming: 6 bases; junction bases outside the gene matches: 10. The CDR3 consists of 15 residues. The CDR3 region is CASSRPGLVGNEQFF. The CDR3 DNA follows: TGTGCCAGCAGTCGGCCCGGACTAGTAGGCAATGAGCAGTTCTTC.

The CDR3 protein is CAISALQGAGEQYF. The DNA of the CDR3 is TGTGCCATCAGTGCGCTACAGGGGGCAGGGGAGCAGTACTTC. The gene calls are TRBV10-3 and TRBJ2-7, with TRBD1 identical over 9 bases. CDR3 length equals 14 residues. Trimming cost V 4 bases and J 7 bases; bases outside gene matches: 8. Germline CDR1 reads ENHRY; CDR2 reads SYGVKD.

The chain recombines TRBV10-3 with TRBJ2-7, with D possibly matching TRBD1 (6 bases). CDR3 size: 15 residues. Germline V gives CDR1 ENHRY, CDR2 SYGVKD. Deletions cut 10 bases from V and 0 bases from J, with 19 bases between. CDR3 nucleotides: TGTGCCACCGAAACGGGCGCAGGGGTCTCCTACGAGCAGTACTTC. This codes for CATETGAGVSYEQYF.

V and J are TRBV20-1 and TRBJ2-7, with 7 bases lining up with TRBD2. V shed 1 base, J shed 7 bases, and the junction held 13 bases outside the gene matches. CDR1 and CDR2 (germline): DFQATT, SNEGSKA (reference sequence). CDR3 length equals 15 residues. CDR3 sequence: CSARGRPSGPAEQYF. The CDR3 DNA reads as TGCAGTGCTAGAGGGCGGCCTAGCGGACCTGCGGAGCAGTACTTC.

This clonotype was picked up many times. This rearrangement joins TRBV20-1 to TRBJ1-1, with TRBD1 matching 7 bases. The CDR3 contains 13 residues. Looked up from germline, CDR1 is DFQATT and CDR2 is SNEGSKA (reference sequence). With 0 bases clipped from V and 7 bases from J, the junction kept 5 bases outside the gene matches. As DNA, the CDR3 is TGCAGTGCTAGAGATCGACAGGGAGGTGAAGCTTTCTTT. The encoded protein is CSARDRQGGEAFF.

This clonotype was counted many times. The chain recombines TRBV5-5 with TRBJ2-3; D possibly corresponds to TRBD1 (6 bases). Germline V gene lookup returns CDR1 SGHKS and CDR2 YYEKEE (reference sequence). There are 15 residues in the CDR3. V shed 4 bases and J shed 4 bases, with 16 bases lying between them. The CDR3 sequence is CASSPGTPHPDTQYF. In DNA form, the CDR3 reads TGTGCCAGCAGCCCCGGGACACCCCACCCAGATACGCAGTATTTT.

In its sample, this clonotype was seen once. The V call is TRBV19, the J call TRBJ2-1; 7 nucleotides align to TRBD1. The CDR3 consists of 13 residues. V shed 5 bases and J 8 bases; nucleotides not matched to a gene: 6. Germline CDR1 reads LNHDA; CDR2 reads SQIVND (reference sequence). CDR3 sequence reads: CASSLMDRYEQFF. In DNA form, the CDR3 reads TGTGCCAGTAGTCTAATGGACAGGTATGAGCAGTTCTTC.

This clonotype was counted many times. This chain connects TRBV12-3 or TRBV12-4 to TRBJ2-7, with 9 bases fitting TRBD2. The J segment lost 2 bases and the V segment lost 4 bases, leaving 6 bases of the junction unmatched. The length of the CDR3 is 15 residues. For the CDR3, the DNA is TGTGCCAGCAGTTCGACTAGCGGAAGCGCCTACGAGCAGTACTTC. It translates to CASSSTSGSAYEQYF.

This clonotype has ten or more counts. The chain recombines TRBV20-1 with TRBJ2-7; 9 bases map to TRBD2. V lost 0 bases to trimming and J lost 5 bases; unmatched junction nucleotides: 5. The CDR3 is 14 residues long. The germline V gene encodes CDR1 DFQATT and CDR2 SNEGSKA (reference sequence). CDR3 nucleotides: TGCAGTGCTAGAGATCCTAGCGGGACGAACGAGCAGTACTTC. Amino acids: CSARDPSGTNEQYF.

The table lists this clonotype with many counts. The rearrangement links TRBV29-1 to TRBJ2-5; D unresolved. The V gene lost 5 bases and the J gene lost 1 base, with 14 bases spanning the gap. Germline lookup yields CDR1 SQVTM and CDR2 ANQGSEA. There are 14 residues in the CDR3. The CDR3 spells CSVRRGTAQETQYF. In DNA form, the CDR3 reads TGCAGCGTTCGAAGAGGAACAGCCCAAGAGACCCAGTACTTC.

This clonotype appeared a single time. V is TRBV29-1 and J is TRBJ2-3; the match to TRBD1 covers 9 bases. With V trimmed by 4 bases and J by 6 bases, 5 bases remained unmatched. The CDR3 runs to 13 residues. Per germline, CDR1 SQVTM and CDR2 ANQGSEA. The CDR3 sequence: CSVGDRVGDTQYF. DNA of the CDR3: TGCAGCGTTGGGGACAGGGTTGGGGATACGCAGTATTTT.

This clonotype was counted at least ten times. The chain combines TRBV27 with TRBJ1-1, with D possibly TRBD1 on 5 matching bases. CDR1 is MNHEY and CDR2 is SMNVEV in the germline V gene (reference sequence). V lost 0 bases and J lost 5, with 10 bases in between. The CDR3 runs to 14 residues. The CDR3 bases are TGTGCCAGCAGTTTATCGACAGCGAAGACTGAAGCTTTCTTT. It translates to CASSLSTAKTEAFF.

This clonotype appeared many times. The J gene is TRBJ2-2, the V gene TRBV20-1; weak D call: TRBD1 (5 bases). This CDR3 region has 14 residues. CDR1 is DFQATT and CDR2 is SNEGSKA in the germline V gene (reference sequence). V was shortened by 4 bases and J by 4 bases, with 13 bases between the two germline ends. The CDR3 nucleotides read TGCAGTGCTACGGACACTGACGCCACCGGGGAGCTGTTTTTT. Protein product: CSATDTDATGELFF.

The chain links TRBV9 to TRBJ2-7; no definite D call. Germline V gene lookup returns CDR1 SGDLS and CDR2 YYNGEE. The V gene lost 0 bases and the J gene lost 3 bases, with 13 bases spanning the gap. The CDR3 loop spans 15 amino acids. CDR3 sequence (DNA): TGTGCCAGCAGCGTAGGGGTGGCCTCGAGCTACGAGCAGTACTTC. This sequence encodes CASSVGVASSYEQYF.

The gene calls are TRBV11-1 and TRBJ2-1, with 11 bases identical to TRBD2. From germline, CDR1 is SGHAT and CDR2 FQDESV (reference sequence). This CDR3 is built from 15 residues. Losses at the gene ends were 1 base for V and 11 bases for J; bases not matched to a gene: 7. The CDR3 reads CASSLGLAGGGKQFF. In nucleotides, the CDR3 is TGTGCCAGCAGCTTAGGGCTAGCGGGAGGCGGTAAGCAGTTCTTC.

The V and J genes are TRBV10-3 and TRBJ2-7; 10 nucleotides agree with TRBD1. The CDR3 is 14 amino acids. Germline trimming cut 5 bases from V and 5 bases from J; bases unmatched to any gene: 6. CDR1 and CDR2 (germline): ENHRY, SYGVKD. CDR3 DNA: TGTGCCATCAGTAGGGACAGGGGAAGCGACGAGCAGTACTTC. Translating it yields CAISRDRGSDEQYF.

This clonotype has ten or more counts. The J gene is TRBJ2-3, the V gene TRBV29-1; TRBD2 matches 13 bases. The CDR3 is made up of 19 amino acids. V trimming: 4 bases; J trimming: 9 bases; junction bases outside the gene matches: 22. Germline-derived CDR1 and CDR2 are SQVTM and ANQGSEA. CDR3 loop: CSVVAGVTSGRVPRGTQYF. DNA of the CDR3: TGCAGCGTTGTCGCTGGAGTTACTAGCGGGAGGGTTCCTAGGGGGACGCAGTATTTT.

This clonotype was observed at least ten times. CDR3 in amino acids: CSDNEQFF. The CDR3 DNA is TGCAGCGACAATGAGCAGTTCTTC. The gene calls are TRBV29-1 and TRBJ2-1; D gene unclear. Trimming left V 7 bases short and J 5 bases short, with 0 bases between. This CDR3 is built from 8 residues. Germline CDR1 reads SQVTM; CDR2 reads ANQGSEA.

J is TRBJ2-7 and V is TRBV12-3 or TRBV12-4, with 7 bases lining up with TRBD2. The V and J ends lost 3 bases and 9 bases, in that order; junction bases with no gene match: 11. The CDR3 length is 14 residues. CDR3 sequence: CASSLGTTVTTQYF. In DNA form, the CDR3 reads TGTGCCAGCAGTTTGGGGACTACCGTTACGACGCAGTACTTC.

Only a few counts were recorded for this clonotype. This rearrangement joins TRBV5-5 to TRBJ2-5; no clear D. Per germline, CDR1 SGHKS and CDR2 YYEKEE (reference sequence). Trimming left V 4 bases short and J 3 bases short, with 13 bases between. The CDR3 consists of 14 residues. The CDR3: CASSATELEETQYF. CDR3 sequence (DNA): TGTGCCAGCAGCGCGACGGAGCTTGAAGAGACCCAGTACTTC.

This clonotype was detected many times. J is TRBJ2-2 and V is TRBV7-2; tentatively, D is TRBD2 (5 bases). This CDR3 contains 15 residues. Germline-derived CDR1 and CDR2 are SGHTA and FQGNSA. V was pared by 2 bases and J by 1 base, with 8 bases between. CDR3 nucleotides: TGTGCCAGCAGCTTACGCGCGGGGAACACCGGGGAGCTGTTTTTT. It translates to CASSLRAGNTGELFF.